One sample yielded the 25 T cell receptor beta chains listed below, sequenced in a study of T cell repertoires in cytomegalovirus infection. TCRdb processed the reads anew with MiXCR; each CDR3 protein has one entry. The sample consists of about 740,000 distinct CDR3 sequences, roughly a third of them appearing once. Material for sequencing was PBMCs. These receptors originate from a human donor in good health (CMV status not recorded). Some clones in this sample may be carry-over from other donors' samples.

This rearrangement joins TRBV18 to TRBJ2-7; 7 nucleotides agree with TRBD2. CDR3 length: 15 residues. Per the germline V gene, CDR1 is KGHSH and CDR2 is LQKENI. V dropped 3 bases and J dropped 7; count of bases not matched to a gene: 12. In DNA, the CDR3 is TGTGCCAGCTCACCCTCGGCGGGCCTCGGGAGGGAGCAGTACTTC. It translates to CASSPSAGLGREQYF.

This chain links TRBV7-4 with TRBJ2-3; D may be TRBD1 or TRBD2 (5 bases each). The germline V and J ends were trimmed by 2 bases and 14 bases, with 14 bases remaining between them. The CDR3 has 12 residues. Germline values: CDR1 SGHVT, CDR2 SQSDAQ. The CDR3 protein is CASSLKGTDRYF. Here the CDR3 DNA reads TGTGCCAGCAGCTTAAAAGGGACGGATAGGTATTTT.

This clonotype has only a few counts. CDR3 in amino acids: CSVAPGVVPNTEAFF. The CDR3 DNA follows: TGCAGCGTTGCTCCAGGGGTGGTCCCGAACACTGAAGCTTTCTTT. This rearrangement joins TRBV29-1 to TRBJ1-1; a weak D match, TRBD1 (6 bases). This CDR3 has 15 amino acids. V lost 4 bases, J lost 1 base, and 16 bases lay in between. Germline assignment: CDR1 SQVTM and CDR2 ANQGSEA.

This chain uses TRBV28 with TRBJ1-2; D is unclear. This CDR3 region has 13 residues. Germline V gene data show CDR1 as MDHEN and CDR2 as SYDVKM. The V end was cut by 2 bases, the J end by 4 bases, with 8 bases between. The DNA for the CDR3 is TGTGCCAGCAGTTTAACAATTTCCTATGGCTACACCTTC. Its protein is CASSLTISYGYTF.

Here the CDR3 reads CASSSRSGSRTDTQYF. The CDR3 DNA reads as TGTGCCAGCAGCTCCCGTAGCGGGAGTAGGACAGATACGCAGTATTTT. The V call is TRBV7-9, the J call TRBJ2-3; 9 nucleotides agree with TRBD2. Germline values: CDR1 SEHNR, CDR2 FQNEAQ (reference sequence). This CDR3 comprises 16 residues. V shed 4 bases, J shed 3 bases, and the junction held 8 bases outside the gene matches.

J is TRBJ2-1 and V is TRBV6-8, with 8 bases fitting TRBD1. With 6 bases clipped from V and 13 bases from J, the junction kept 17 bases outside the gene matches. Germline CDR1 and CDR2: MNHGY and SAAAGT. This CDR3 region has 15 residues. The CDR3 spells CASSKNPTGALDQFF. The CDR3 coding sequence is TGTGCCAGCAGCAAAAATCCGACAGGGGCGTTAGATCAGTTCTTC.

Notes on this clonotype: Germline is not matched at one junction end, which may reflect a read error. The rearrangement uses TRBV12-3 or TRBV12-4 and TRBJ2-7; D gene ambiguous. This CDR3 spans 13 amino acids. CDR3 in DNA: TGTGCCAGCAGCTTAGGACGGATTACGGAGCAGTACTTC. Encoded protein: CASSLGRITEQYF.

The sample holds a few counts of this clonotype. The chain links TRBV28 to TRBJ1-2; TRBD1 agrees at 7 bases. CDR1 is MDHEN and CDR2 is SYDVKM in the germline V gene. Germline trimming cut 6 bases from V and 8 bases from J; bases unmatched to any gene: 18. The CDR3 contains 16 residues. The DNA of the CDR3 is TGTGCCAGCAGCGACCTGAACCGGGACAGCCTTTGGGGCTACACCTTC. Translated, it gives CASSDLNRDSLWGYTF.

Notes on this clonotype: One end of the junction fails to match germline, which may point to a read error. CDR3 coding DNA: TGTGCCAGTAGTATAGATAAGGTGCTCGCCGTTCATTCATCCCTCCACTTT. This translates into CASSIDKVLAVHSSLHF. V and J are TRBV19 and TRBJ1-6; D is ambiguous. Germline V gives CDR1 LNHDA, CDR2 SQIVND (reference sequence). This CDR3 has 17 residues.

The table lists this clonotype with a few counts. V is TRBV19 and J is TRBJ2-1; D may correspond to TRBD1 or TRBD2 (5 bases each). The CDR3 totals 13 residues. Trimming took 1 base from V and 5 from J, leaving 6 bases between them. The germline V gene has CDR1 LNHDA and CDR2 SQIVND (reference sequence). In DNA, the CDR3 is TGTGCCAGTAGTATAGGAGGGGACAATGAGCAGTTCTTC. It yields the protein CASSIGGDNEQFF.

The chain couples TRBV6-1 to TRBJ2-7; 10 bases match TRBD1. The V gene end was trimmed by 5 bases and the J gene end by 8 bases; junction bases not matched to a gene: 9. This CDR3 is 14 amino acids long. Germline V CDR1 and CDR2: MNHNS, SASEGT. The CDR3 region has the DNA TGTGCCAGCAGTCGGGACAGGGGTCTACGCCAGCAGTACTTC. Its translation: CASSRDRGLRQQYF.

V and J are TRBV7-2 and TRBJ1-1; 8 bases map to TRBD1. The CDR3 covers 13 residues. The V gene's germline CDR1 is SGHTA and CDR2 FQGNSA. With V trimmed by 6 bases and J by 4 bases, 4 bases remained unmatched. The CDR3 coding sequence is TGTGCCAGCAGATCCAGGGGGCCCACTGAAGCTTTCTTT. This encodes CASRSRGPTEAFF. The full variable domain, completed using reference TRBV7-2 and TRBJ1-1, is GAGVSQSPSNKVTEKGKDVELRCDPISGHTALYWYRQSLGQGLEFLIYFQGNSAPDKSGLPSDRFSAERTGGSVSTLTIQRTQQEDSAVYLCASRSRGPTEAFFGQGTRLTVV.

V is TRBV6-6 and J is TRBJ2-7; 11 bases are shared with TRBD2. The CDR3 runs to 15 residues. V was pared by 5 bases and J by 4 bases, with 7 bases of the junction left unmatched. Germline-derived CDR1 and CDR2 are MNHNY and SVGAGI (reference sequence). As DNA, the CDR3 is TGTGCCAGCAGTCCATGGACTAGCGGGTTATACGAGCAGTACTTC. Amino acids: CASSPWTSGLYEQYF.

The genes are TRBV2 and TRBJ1-5; D possibly corresponds to TRBD1 (6 bases). Trimming stripped 5 bases from V and 6 bases from J, with 17 bases between. The CDR3 has 15 residues. Germline V gene data show CDR1 as SNHLY and CDR2 as FYNNEI. The CDR3: CASSIETGFGQPQHF. CDR3 DNA: TGTGCCAGCAGTATAGAAACAGGGTTTGGTCAGCCCCAGCATTTT.

This clonotype has ten or more counts. One end of the junction is discordant with germline, which a read error may explain. The chain joins TRBV7-2 to TRBJ1-2; 7 positions agree with TRBD1. The CDR3 runs 12 residues. Germline V lookup: CDR1 SGHTA, CDR2 FQGNSA. The CDR3, as DNA: TGTGCCAGCAGCTCCAGGTCCGGGACAGAGCTCTTC. It specifies CASSSRSGTELF.

CDR3 nucleotides: TGTGCCAGCAGTACGGCAGGGACAGGCTCATATGGCTACACCTTC. Amino acid sequence: CASSTAGTGSYGYTF. The chain carries TRBV6-5 and TRBJ1-2, with 8 bases matching TRBD1. The CDR3 has 15 residues. V lost 5 bases, J lost 5 bases, and 10 bases stayed unmatched. Germline values: CDR1 MNHEY, CDR2 SVGAGI.

This clonotype was seen only a few times. This chain joins TRBV28 and TRBJ2-7; D gene ambiguous. From germline, CDR1 is MDHEN and CDR2 SYDVKM. The CDR3 runs 14 residues. Trimming pared 7 bases from V and 0 bases from J, leaving 13 bases between. CDR3 residues: CASTRGLLSYEQYF. For the CDR3, the DNA is TGTGCCAGCACTAGAGGCTTACTCTCCTACGAGCAGTACTTC.

Concerning this clonotype itself: The junction does not match germline at one end; this may be a read error. CDR3 DNA sequence: TGTGCCAGCAGCCAAGGTACGATGGGCACTGAAGCTATCTTT. This gives the protein CASSQGTMGTEAIF. The rearrangement joins TRBV14 to TRBJ1-1; no firm D call. The CDR3 sequence is 14 residues long. Germline assignment: CDR1 SGHDN and CDR2 FVKESK. The full variable domain, completed using reference TRBV14 and TRBJ1-1, is EAGVTQFPSHSVIEKGQTVTLRCDPISGHDNLYWYRRVMGKEIKFLLHFVKESKQDESGMPNNRFLAERTGGTYSTLKVQPAELEDSGVYFCASSQGTMGTEAIFGQGTRLTVV.

With respect to this clonotype: The CDR3 does not close with the conserved phenylalanine or tryptophan, likely indicating a read error. The chain is built from TRBV6-8 and TRBJ2-6; 7 bases are a match to TRBD2. Germline lookup yields CDR1 MNHGY and CDR2 SAAAGT. This CDR3 region has 19 residues. Unmatched junction bases numbered 10, after V lost 0 bases and J lost 2 bases. This CDR3 reads CASSYSIFREGTGANVLTL. As DNA, the CDR3 is TGTGCCAGCAGTTACTCGATTTTCAGGGAGGGTACTGGGGCCAACGTCCTGACTTTA.

This clonotype was seen a single time. This chain uses TRBV7-2 with TRBJ1-1, with D possibly being TRBD1 (5 bases). CDR3 length: 17 residues. With 5 bases removed from V and 10 bases from J, the gap between germline ends came to 29 bases. Per the germline V gene, CDR1 is SGHTA and CDR2 is FQGNSA. The CDR3 bases are TGTGCCAGCAGCCCACGAATTAAAGAGACAGTTACCCGTGGAGCTTTCTTT. It translates to CASSPRIKETVTRGAFF.

This chain connects TRBV7-9 to TRBJ1-1; tentatively, D is TRBD1 (5 bases). This CDR3 region has 14 residues. CDR1 is SEHNR, CDR2 FQNEAQ, per germline (reference sequence). Deletions cut 4 bases from V and 1 base from J, with 10 bases between. Written as DNA, the CDR3 is TGTGCCAGCAGCTGGCAGGGTAAGAACACTGAAGCTTTCTTT. Translating it yields CASSWQGKNTEAFF.

The chain carries TRBV6-5 and TRBJ2-5, with 7 bases identical to TRBD2. CDR1 is MNHEY and CDR2 is SVGAGI in the germline V gene. After removal of 7 bases from V and 4 bases from J, the junction contained 9 bases not matched to a gene. CDR3 length equals 14 residues. CDR3 DNA: TGTGCCAGCACTGGGGGAGGGGAGGTAGAGACCCAGTACTTC. This translates into CASTGGGEVETQYF.

This sequence joins TRBV5-1 and TRBJ1-1, with no clear D. The CDR3 length is 14 residues. The V and J ends lost 5 bases and 4 bases respectively, with 15 bases between them. From germline, CDR1 is SGHRS and CDR2 YFSETQ. The CDR3 spells CASRAALWGTEAFF. CDR3 nucleotide sequence: TGCGCCAGCAGAGCGGCCCTCTGGGGCACTGAAGCTTTCTTT.

The rearrangement links TRBV4-1 to TRBJ2-7; D may match TRBD1 or TRBD2 (5 bases each). This CDR3 is built from 16 residues. V lost 0 bases and J 3 bases, leaving 15 bases between the germline ends. Germline V CDR1 and CDR2: MGHRA, YSYEKL. The CDR3 sequence is CASSQELERGNYEQYF. For the CDR3, the DNA is TGCGCCAGCAGCCAAGAATTGGAGAGGGGTAACTACGAGCAGTACTTC.

The chain joins TRBV7-2 to TRBJ1-6, with a possible D match to TRBD1 (5 bases). Germline V gene lookup returns CDR1 SGHTA and CDR2 FQGNSA. The CDR3 covers 16 residues. Trimming cost V 5 bases and J 7 bases, with 18 bases left between them. The CDR3 bases are TGTGCCAGCAGCACCTTAACCGGGGGACGGAATTCACCCCTCCACTTT. This encodes CASSTLTGGRNSPLHF.